This T cell receptor (beta chain) came from a study of blood T cell repertoires in COVID-19. The V end lost 1 base, the J end lost 0 bases, and 7 bases lay between the germline ends. Per the germline V gene, CDR1 is SEHNR and CDR2 is FQNEAQ (reference sequence). This CDR3 comprises 14 residues. The assay was immunoSEQ multiplex PCR, and TCRdb's table has in-frame clones only and misses some. The sample gives 150,000 to 200,000 clones, around 86% of which show up once; roughly 8.2% is in the top ten. The sample taken for sequencing was peripheral blood. This TCR was sampled from a man aged 60 to 69 with acute or convalescent COVID-19. The chain recombines TRBV7-9 with TRBJ2-7; tentatively, D is TRBD2 (5 bases). The CDR3 loop reads CASSLEGDSYEQYF. Written as DNA, the CDR3 is TGTGCCAGCAGCTTAGAGGGAGACTCCTACGAGCAGTACTTC.